One sample yielded the 17 T cell receptor beta chains listed below, sequenced in a study of T cell clonotyping in hematopoietic cell transplantation. Specified time point: recipient sample about 28 days before transplant, after cytoreduction. Data came from immunoSEQ multiplex PCR; TCRdb stores just in-frame clones and leaves some out. Of about 41,000 clones listed, around 84% were seen once; the top ten hold approximately 2.9%. Sequenced material: peripheral blood mononuclear cells, taken before stem cell transplant. The receptor source for this set is a man aged 55 to 69 with acute myeloid leukemia. Some clones in this sample may be carry-over from other donors' samples.

The rearrangement joins TRBV19 to TRBJ1-5; D ambiguous. Between the trimmed V and J ends, which lost 8 bases and 6 bases, there was a span of 17 bases. Germline CDR1 reads LNHDA; CDR2 reads SQIVND (reference sequence). The CDR3 has 14 amino acids. The CDR3 spells CASRLPERGQPQHF. CDR3 in DNA: TGTGCCAGTCGCCTTCCGGAGCGGGGTCAGCCCCAGCATTTT. The complete variable domain, with remaining parts taken from reference TRBV19 and TRBJ1-5, reads DGGITQSPKYLFRKEGQNVTLSCEQNLNHDAMYWYRQDPGQGLRLIYYSQIVNDFQKGDIAEGYSVSREKKESFPLTVTSAQKNPTAFYLCASRLPERGQPQHFGDGTRLSIL.

J is TRBJ2-7 and V is TRBV29-1; D may correspond to TRBD1 or TRBD2 (5 bases each). CDR3 length equals 12 residues. The V and J ends lost 3 bases and 5 bases respectively, with 11 bases between them. Germline CDR1 and CDR2: SQVTM and ANQGSEA. CDR3 sequence reads: CSVEGTPDEQYF. CDR3 DNA: TGCAGCGTTGAGGGGACGCCGGACGAGCAGTACTTC.

This chain links TRBV29-1 with TRBJ1-5, with TRBD1 as a possible D gene (5 bases). The CDR3 covers 13 residues. In germline, CDR1 is SQVTM, CDR2 ANQGSEA. The V end lost 6 bases, the J end lost 0 bases, and 9 bases lay between the germline ends. For the CDR3, the DNA is TGCAGCGTGGCCGACAGTAGCAATCAGCCCCAGCATTTT. Translated: CSVADSSNQPQHF.

The J gene is TRBJ1-3, the V gene TRBV9, with TRBD1 matching 8 bases. CDR1 and CDR2 from the germline V gene are SGDLS and YYNGEE. With 7 bases clipped from V and 3 bases from J, the junction kept 9 bases outside the gene matches. This CDR3 is built from 15 residues. CDR3 in amino acids: CASGTGQGVGNTIYF. CDR3 bases: TGTGCCAGCGGGACTGGACAGGGCGTTGGAAACACCATATATTTT. The variable domain in full, completed from reference TRBV9 and TRBJ1-3, reads DSGVTQTPKHLITATGQRVTLRCSPRSGDLSVYWYQQSLDQGLQFLIQYYNGEERAKGNILERFSAQQFPDLHSELNLSSLELGDSALYFCASGTGQGVGNTIYFGEGSWLTVV.

The chain employs TRBV6-6 and TRBJ2-7; D might be TRBD1 or TRBD2, each matching 6 bases. The CDR3 spans 14 residues. The V end lost 0 bases, the J end lost 7 bases, and 13 bases lay between the germline ends. Germline-derived CDR1 and CDR2 are MNHNY and SVGAGI (reference sequence). CDR3 sequence: CASSYSGGRGEQYF. CDR3 nucleotide sequence: TGTGCCAGCAGTTACTCGGGGGGCCGGGGAGAGCAGTACTTC.

This clone turned up a few times. The chain employs TRBV29-1 and TRBJ1-2, with 9 bases lining up with TRBD1. Germline V lookup: CDR1 SQVTM, CDR2 ANQGSEA. The ends lost 7 bases at V and 2 bases at J; junction bases unmatched: 2. CDR3 length equals 12 residues. CDR3 in amino acids: CSAGQGNYGYTF. The CDR3 DNA reads TGCAGCGCAGGACAGGGGAACTATGGCTACACCTTC.

This chain uses TRBV30 with TRBJ1-5; 9 nucleotides match TRBD1. CDR3 size: 14 residues. V was pared by 5 bases and J by 4 bases, with 6 bases of the junction left unmatched. Looked up from germline, CDR1 is GTSNPN and CDR2 is SVGIG (reference sequence). The CDR3 here is CAWAGTGMNQPQHF. The DNA of the CDR3 is TGTGCCTGGGCCGGGACAGGGATGAATCAGCCCCAGCATTTT.

This clone turned up a few times. The chain recombines TRBV2 with TRBJ1-1, with a weak D call TRBD1 (5 bases). V was shortened by 6 bases and J by 3 bases, with 14 bases between the two germline ends. This CDR3 is 14 amino acids long. Germline V lookup: CDR1 SNHLY, CDR2 FYNNEI. As DNA, the CDR3 is TGTGCCAGCAGGGGGGGGAGGTCACACACTGAAGCTTTCTTT. Its protein product is CASRGGRSHTEAFF.

The V call is TRBV5-6, the J call TRBJ2-5; D uncertain. Trimming cost V 4 bases and J 2 bases, with 3 bases left between them. The CDR3 covers 11 residues. Per the germline V gene, CDR1 is SGHDT and CDR2 is YYEEEE. CDR3 amino acids: CASSLQETQYF. CDR3 DNA: TGTGCCAGCAGCCTACAAGAGACCCAGTACTTC.

The chain links TRBV5-4 to TRBJ1-1, with D perhaps TRBD1 (6 bases). V lost 4 bases and J lost 4, with 14 bases in between. The length of the CDR3 is 14 residues. Germline lookup yields CDR1 SGHNT and CDR2 YYREEE (reference sequence). In nucleotides, the CDR3 is TGTGCCAGCAGCGTAGGGGGAGCGGGCACTGAAGCTTTCTTT. The encoded protein is CASSVGGAGTEAFF.

The CDR3 reads CASSWASSTEAFF. The CDR3 DNA is TGTGCCAGCAGTTGGGCCTCCAGCACTGAAGCTTTCTTT. The chain links TRBV6-6 to TRBJ1-1; D is unclear. There are 13 residues in the CDR3. V shed 4 bases and J shed 4 bases, with 10 bases lying between them. Looked up from germline, CDR1 is MNHNY and CDR2 is SVGAGI (reference sequence).

In its sample, this clone was seen once. The chain links TRBV9 to TRBJ2-7, with 7 bases aligning to TRBD2. The CDR3 extends over 15 amino acids. Germline V CDR1 and CDR2: SGDLS, YYNGEE. Unmatched junction bases numbered 7, after V lost 0 bases and J lost 4 bases. The CDR3 loop reads CASSVASGVRYEQYF. CDR3 nucleotides: TGTGCCAGCAGCGTAGCCAGCGGGGTGAGATACGAGCAGTACTTC.

The V gene is TRBV11-1, the J gene TRBJ1-1; no clear D gene. Germline V gene lookup returns CDR1 SGHAT and CDR2 FQDESV (reference sequence). The V and J ends lost 1 base and 1 base respectively, with 7 bases between them. CDR3 length: 14 residues. The CDR3 reads CASSLVWANTEAFF. The CDR3 region has the DNA TGTGCCAGCAGCTTAGTCTGGGCGAACACTGAAGCTTTCTTT.

The chain is built from TRBV7-9 and TRBJ1-1; 8 bases are shared with TRBD1. The CDR3 is 16 amino acids. J lost 0 bases, V lost 5 bases, and 8 bases had no gene match. Germline values: CDR1 SEHNR, CDR2 FQNEAQ (reference sequence). The chain's CDR3 is CASSLAGTGMNTEAFF. The CDR3 bases are TGTGCCAGCAGCCTGGCCGGGACAGGCATGAACACTGAAGCTTTCTTT.

DNA for the CDR3: TGTGCCAGCAGCTTAGATCTAGGGACCCCAAGCACAGATACGCAGTATTTT. The encoded protein is CASSLDLGTPSTDTQYF. V and J are TRBV11-3 and TRBJ2-3; either TRBD1 or TRBD2 may supply D (5 bases each). This CDR3 comprises 17 residues. V gave up 0 bases and J gave up 0 bases, with 13 bases separating them. Germline values: CDR1 SGHNT, CDR2 YENEEA.

The chain is built from TRBV6-5 and TRBJ2-3; D gene uncertain. Germline assignment: CDR1 MNHEY and CDR2 SVGAGI. Trimming removed 0 bases from V and 14 bases from J, with 21 bases in between. The CDR3 contains 15 residues. CDR3 in amino acids: CASSYSSGPSSPRYF. In DNA form, the CDR3 reads TGTGCCAGCAGTTACTCGAGTGGGCCCTCATCCCCGCGGTATTTT.

The chain combines TRBV28 with TRBJ1-1; 7 positions agree with TRBD1. Germline lookup yields CDR1 MDHEN and CDR2 SYDVKM. The V and J ends lost 5 bases and 10 bases, in that order; junction bases with no gene match: 7. CDR3 length: 12 residues. The CDR3 DNA reads as TGTGCCAGCAGTCTCTTCCCAGGGGGAGCTTTCTTT. Translating it yields CASSLFPGGAFF.